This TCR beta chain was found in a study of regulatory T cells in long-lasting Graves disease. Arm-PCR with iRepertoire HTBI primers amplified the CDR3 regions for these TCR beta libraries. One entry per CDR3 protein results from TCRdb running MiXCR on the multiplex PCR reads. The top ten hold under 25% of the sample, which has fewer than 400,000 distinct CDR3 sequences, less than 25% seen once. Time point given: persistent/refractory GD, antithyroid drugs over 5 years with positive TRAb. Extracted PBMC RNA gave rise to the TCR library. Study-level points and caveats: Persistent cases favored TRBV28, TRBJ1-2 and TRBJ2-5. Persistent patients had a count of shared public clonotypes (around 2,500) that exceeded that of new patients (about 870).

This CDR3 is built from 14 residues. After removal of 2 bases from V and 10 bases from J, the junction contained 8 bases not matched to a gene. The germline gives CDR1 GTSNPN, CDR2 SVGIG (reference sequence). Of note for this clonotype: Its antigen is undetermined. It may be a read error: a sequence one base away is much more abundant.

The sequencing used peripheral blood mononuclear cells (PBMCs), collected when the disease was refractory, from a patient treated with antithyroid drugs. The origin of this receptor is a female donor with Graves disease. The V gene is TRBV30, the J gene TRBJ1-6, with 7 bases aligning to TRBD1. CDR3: CAWSIDRVLSPLHF. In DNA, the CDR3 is TGTGCCTGGAGTATAGACAGGGTGTTGTCACCCCTCCACTTT.